This TCR beta chain came from a study of cytomegalovirus exposure and HLA in healthy donors. About the study: Unique TCRs numbering roughly 80 million, obtained from HLA-typed donors, made up an early data release. Study outcomes and limitations: Apparent HLA restriction characterized most CMV-associated TCR beta chains in a later analysis. With later analysis, a missense DCLRE1C variant became linked to TCR beta V- and J-gene trimming.

With regard to this clone: The antigen is not known.

Germline V gene lookup returns CDR1 MDHEN and CDR2 SYDVKM. This CDR3 spans 19 amino acids. J lost 0 bases, V lost 1 base, and 10 bases had no gene match. Primers: 60 Vbeta forward and 13 Jbeta reverse. Some clones are missing from TCRdb's copy, which holds only in-frame ones; the method was immunoSEQ multiplex PCR. In the table there are about 210,000 clones, nearly 80% of which are singletons. The chain has TRBV28 and TRBJ2-3, with 10 nucleotides matching TRBD2. The TCR originated in a male donor in good health and CMV-seronegative. Input material: PBMCs. The CDR3, as DNA: TGTGCCAGCAGTTTATTAGTTAGGGCTAGCGGGAGTAGCACAGATACGCAGTATTTT. It translates to CASSLLVRASGSSTDTQYF.